One sample yielded the 23 T cell receptor beta chains listed below, sequenced in a study of CD8 T cells in Susac syndrome. Reverse transcription of roughly 0.45 to 1 ug RNA used random hexamers. TCRdb processed the immunoSEQ multiplex PCR reads anew with MiXCR; each CDR3 protein has one entry. The table includes tens of thousands of distinct CDR3 sequences, 90% to 95% detected once. Sequenced: CD8+ T cells from PBMCs. These TCRs come from a human donor with Susac syndrome.

The V and J genes are TRBV4-3 and TRBJ2-7; D perhaps matches TRBD2 (6 bases). The germline V gene has CDR1 LGHNA and CDR2 YSLEER. The CDR3 has 15 amino acids. The ends were cut back, 3 bases at V and 0 bases at J, with 12 bases in the middle. Here the CDR3 DNA reads TGCGCCAGCAGCCAGGACTATCTTAGCTCCTACGAGCAGTACTTC. Residues: CASSQDYLSSYEQYF.

The chain employs TRBV29-1 and TRBJ2-2; unclear D gene. The CDR3 runs to 12 residues. The ends were cut back, 6 bases at V and 7 bases at J, with 12 bases in the middle. Germline loops: CDR1 SQVTM, CDR2 ANQGSEA. The CDR3 reads CSVVGLGGELFF. CDR3 DNA: TGCAGCGTCGTAGGGCTTGGCGGGGAGCTGTTTTTT.

J is TRBJ2-3 and V is TRBV20-1; D unresolved. Germline V CDR1 and CDR2: DFQATT, SNEGSKA (reference sequence). The CDR3 is 13 residues long. V lost 0 bases, J lost 1 base, and 5 bases lay in between. Here the CDR3 DNA reads TGCAGTGCTAGAGATCTAGGCACAGATACGCAGTATTTT. Translation gives CSARDLGTDTQYF.

This clonotype was found once. The V gene is TRBV12-3 or TRBV12-4, the J gene TRBJ2-1; D possibly corresponds to TRBD2 (6 bases). This CDR3 spans 20 amino acids. Deletions cut 6 bases from V and 8 bases from J, with 35 bases between. The CDR3 coding sequence is TGTGCCAGCAGCTCCGTTATCCTCCTCCTCGCGGGCTCCCCGGGGGATGAGCAGTTCTTC. Its translation: CASSSVILLLAGSPGDEQFF.

The J gene is TRBJ2-1, the V gene TRBV25-1; D might be TRBD1 (6 bases). Between the trimmed V and J ends, which lost 4 bases and 0 bases, there was a span of 10 bases. CDR1 is MGHDK, CDR2 SYGVNS, per germline. This CDR3 is 15 amino acids long. CDR3 protein: CASSGEGVSYNEQFF. The CDR3, as DNA: TGTGCCAGCAGTGGAGAGGGGGTCTCCTACAATGAGCAGTTCTTC.

This rearrangement joins TRBV24-1 to TRBJ2-2; D gene uncertain. Per germline, CDR1 KGHDR and CDR2 SFDVKD. V dropped 4 bases and J dropped 5 bases, with 10 bases sitting between them. CDR3 size: 14 residues. The CDR3 bases are TGTGCCACCAGTGAGTCCGGGTCGACCGGGGAGCTGTTTTTT. Translating it yields CATSESGSTGELFF.

CDR3 sequence: CASRLRTDLPEKLFF. Written as DNA, the CDR3 is TGTGCCAGCAGACTACGGACAGACTTACCTGAAAAACTGTTTTTT. The V call is TRBV28, the J call TRBJ1-4; TRBD1 is a possible D gene (6 bases). CDR3 length equals 15 residues. Germline lookup yields CDR1 MDHEN and CDR2 SYDVKM. V lost 6 bases and J lost 7, with 18 bases in between.

V is TRBV7-8 and J is TRBJ1-3, with D possibly being TRBD1 (5 bases). CDR1 and CDR2 from the germline V gene are SGHVS and FQNEAQ. This CDR3 has 14 amino acids. V was cut by 3 bases and J by 7 bases, with 13 bases left in between. The CDR3 nucleotides read TGTGCCAGCAGCTTGCCTACAGGAGACAACACCATATATTTT. Translated: CASSLPTGDNTIYF.

This chain joins TRBV16 and TRBJ2-6; D possibly corresponds to TRBD1 (6 bases). The CDR3 consists of 19 residues. Per germline, CDR1 KGHSY and CDR2 FQNENV. The V end was cut by 4 bases, the J end by 1 base, with 20 bases between. The CDR3 reads CASSRDRPLPSSGANVLTF. CDR3 in DNA: TGTGCCAGCAGCCGAGACAGGCCCTTGCCGTCTTCTGGGGCCAACGTCCTGACTTTC.

The rearrangement joins TRBV12-3 or TRBV12-4 to TRBJ2-7; 7 bases are shared with TRBD1. The CDR3 consists of 14 residues. V shed 7 bases and J 3 bases; nucleotides not matched to a gene: 9. Written as DNA, the CDR3 is TGTGCCAGCACCACATCCGGGACAGTCTACGAGCAGTACTTC. Residues: CASTTSGTVYEQYF.

The chain combines TRBV6-1 with TRBJ2-3; TRBD2 matches 14 bases. Germline assignment: CDR1 MNHNS and CDR2 SASEGT. Trimming at V came to 3 bases and at J to 4 bases, leaving 0 bases not matched to a gene. CDR3 length: 15 residues. The CDR3 bases are TGTGCCAGCAGTGAGACTAGCGGGGGGGCAGATACGCAGTATTTT. Protein: CASSETSGGADTQYF.

The chain is built from TRBV3-1 and TRBJ2-1; D ambiguous. With 0 bases removed from V and 8 bases from J, the gap between germline ends came to 5 bases. CDR3 size: 12 residues. CDR1 LGHDT and CDR2 YNNKEL come from the germline V gene (reference sequence). CDR3: CASSQDLYEQFF. CDR3 in DNA: TGTGCCAGCAGCCAAGACTTGTATGAGCAGTTCTTC.

The V gene is TRBV20-1, the J gene TRBJ1-5; no clear D. The V and J ends lost 4 bases and 2 bases respectively, with 12 bases between them. Germline lookup yields CDR1 DFQATT and CDR2 SNEGSKA (reference sequence). The CDR3 covers 14 residues. In nucleotides, the CDR3 is TGCAGTGCTACACCTGACGTGGGCAATCAGCCCCAGCATTTT. Its translation is CSATPDVGNQPQHF.

CDR3 sequence (DNA): TGTGCCAGCAGCTCTAGGCCCCGAAACCTAGCGGGTGACTACAATGAGCAGTTCTTC. Its translation is CASSSRPRNLAGDYNEQFF. The chain uses TRBV7-8 and TRBJ2-1, with 8 bases identical to TRBD2. Germline values: CDR1 SGHVS, CDR2 FQNEAQ. The CDR3 covers 19 residues. V was pared by 4 bases and J by 3 bases, with 17 bases of the junction left unmatched.

V gene TRBV11-2 combines with J gene TRBJ2-5; 10 positions match TRBD2. This CDR3 is built from 17 residues. V was clipped by 8 bases and J by 3 bases; unmatched bases: 15. The V gene's germline CDR1 is SGHAT and CDR2 FQNNGV. CDR3 DNA sequence: TGTGCCAGCGCCTTAGGGTTTACTAGCGGGGCTAAAGAGACCCAGTACTTC. Amino acid sequence: CASALGFTSGAKETQYF.

The genes are TRBV2 and TRBJ1-6; 9 bases agree with TRBD1. The V gene end was trimmed by 6 bases and the J gene end by 7 bases; junction bases not matched to a gene: 4. The CDR3 contains 14 residues. Germline lookup yields CDR1 SNHLY and CDR2 FYNNEI. CDR3 sequence: CASRDRGGNSPLHF. The DNA of the CDR3 is TGTGCCAGCAGAGACAGGGGGGGAAATTCACCCCTCCACTTT.

CDR3 amino acids: CASSHRGYEQFF. Here the CDR3 DNA reads TGTGCCAGCAGCCATCGAGGGTATGAGCAGTTCTTC. The rearrangement joins TRBV27 to TRBJ2-1; perhaps TRBD2 as D (5 bases). The germline V and J ends were trimmed by 6 bases and 8 bases, with 11 bases remaining between them. From germline, CDR1 is MNHEY and CDR2 SMNVEV (reference sequence). This CDR3 region has 12 residues.

Concerning this clonotype itself: A junction boundary mismatches the germline segment, possibly from a read error. The chain recombines TRBV11-1 with TRBJ2-6, with 11 bases that match TRBD1. This CDR3 has 20 amino acids. Germline V lookup: CDR1 SGHAT, CDR2 FQDESV (reference sequence). CDR3 amino acids: CASSLALDRGRRSGANVLIF. The CDR3 nucleotides are TGTGCCAGCAGCTTAGCGCTGGACAGGGGGCGCAGATCTGGGGCCAACGTCCTGATTTTC.

The rearrangement uses TRBV27 and TRBJ2-1; 7 nucleotides match TRBD2. The CDR3 loop spans 15 amino acids. Trimming took 1 base from V and 6 from J; bases not matched to a gene: 6. Germline CDR1 reads MNHEY; CDR2 reads SMNVEV (reference sequence). The CDR3 loop reads CASSLWGGEGNEQFF. The CDR3 DNA reads TGTGCCAGCAGTTTATGGGGAGGGGAGGGCAATGAGCAGTTCTTC.

The V gene is TRBV5-1, the J gene TRBJ2-7; tentative D call: TRBD1 (6 bases). V was cut by 1 base and J by 1 base, with 12 bases left in between. Germline loops: CDR1 SGHRS, CDR2 YFSETQ. The CDR3 is 15 amino acids. The CDR3 protein is CASSLPGTLSYEQYF. DNA of the CDR3: TGCGCCAGCAGCTTGCCCGGGACACTTTCCTACGAGCAGTACTTC.

J is TRBJ2-7 and V is TRBV29-1; D may be TRBD1 or TRBD2 (5 bases each). The ends were cut back, 3 bases at V and 3 bases at J, with 15 bases in the middle. The germline V gene has CDR1 SQVTM and CDR2 ANQGSEA. The length of the CDR3 is 14 residues. The CDR3 sequence is CSVEASPGSYEQYF. CDR3 nucleotide sequence: TGCAGCGTTGAGGCGTCGCCAGGGAGCTACGAGCAGTACTTC.

The rearrangement links TRBV5-6 to TRBJ1-1, with D possibly TRBD1 on 6 matching bases. The V and J ends lost 4 bases and 8 bases respectively, with 15 bases between them. The CDR3 is 13 residues long. Per the germline V gene, CDR1 is SGHDT and CDR2 is YYEEEE. The CDR3 spells CASSPISGTEAFF. The CDR3 DNA follows: TGTGCCAGCAGCCCGATCTCCGGGACAGAAGCTTTCTTT.

This clonotype appeared a single time. V is TRBV30 and J is TRBJ1-1; D possibly corresponds to TRBD1 (5 bases). CDR3 length: 13 residues. The V and J ends lost 2 bases and 6 bases respectively, with 13 bases between them. In germline, CDR1 is GTSNPN, CDR2 SVGIG (reference sequence). The CDR3 sequence: CAWSPGAGAEAFF. CDR3 nucleotide sequence: TGTGCCTGGAGTCCTGGGGCGGGCGCTGAAGCTTTCTTT.